The next 4 T cell receptor beta chains were all read from a single sample in a study of T cell changes during pregnancy in multiple sclerosis. Assay used: immunoSEQ multiplex PCR; TCRdb lists only in-frame clones, some missing. This table holds tens of thousands of clones, roughly nine tenths found once. Material: peripheral blood, obtained in the second trimester of pregnancy. The receptors here all came from a female donor in good health, enrolled as a control in a pregnancy study.

The V and J genes are TRBV2 and TRBJ1-5, with a possible D match to TRBD1 (6 bases). The CDR3 has 16 amino acids. V was pared by 5 bases and J by 2 bases, with 16 bases between. Germline V gene sequence: CDR1 SNHLY, CDR2 FYNNEI. The CDR3 DNA reads as TGTGCCAGCAGTATCCGGGGGGCGCGGGGCAATCAGCCCCAGCATTTT. Translating it yields CASSIRGARGNQPQHF.

The chain has TRBV27 and TRBJ2-1; 11 nucleotides line up with TRBD2. The germline gives CDR1 MNHEY, CDR2 SMNVEV (reference sequence). CDR3 length: 15 residues. The trim removed 8 bases at V and 2 bases at J, leaving 5 bases unmatched. CDR3 in DNA: TGTGCCAGCTTTCGTAGCGGGGGGGCCTACAATGAGCAGTTCTTC. It translates to CASFRSGGAYNEQFF.

This chain uses TRBV18 with TRBJ2-3; possible D gene TRBD2, 5 bases. CDR1 KGHSH and CDR2 LQKENI come from the germline V gene. V shed 2 bases and J shed 0 bases, with 6 bases lying between them. This CDR3 comprises 14 residues. CDR3 coding DNA: TGTGCCAGCTCACCAGGAGGAAGCACAGATACGCAGTATTTT. It translates to CASSPGGSTDTQYF.

This clone has just one count. The chain links TRBV9 to TRBJ1-3; D call uncertain. Germline assignment: CDR1 SGDLS and CDR2 YYNGEE. This CDR3 comprises 13 residues. Trimming left V 5 bases short and J 3 bases short, with 9 bases between. CDR3 sequence reads: CASSADRGNTIYF. For the CDR3, the DNA is TGTGCCAGCAGTGCGGATCGTGGAAACACCATATATTTT.